Listed below are T cell receptor beta chains from one sample, sequenced in a study of cytomegalovirus exposure and HLA in healthy donors. Libraries were prepared by immunoSEQ multiplex PCR; TCRdb keeps only in-frame clonotypes and omits some of them. Found here are around 97,000 clones; the top ten clones hold less than 4.5%. Specimen: PBMCs. The receptors originated from a man between 35 and 55 years old in good health and CMV-seronegative. Both conserved end residues are part of each CDR3. The D gene is left open where the match is weak.

v_call	j_call	d_call	cdr3_aa	cdr3_nt
TRBV29-1	TRBJ1-5	NA	CSVEVGGLRTQHF	TGCAGCGTTGAGGTCGGGGGGCTGCGGACCCAGCATTTT
TRBV7-7	TRBJ2-7	NA	CASTPPRRVEEQYF	TGTGCCAGTACCCCCCCGAGGAGGGTGGAAGAGCAGTACTTC
TRBV9	TRBJ2-3	NA	CASSVYSGGGADTQYF	TGTGCCAGCAGCGTATATAGTGGGGGGGGCGCAGATACGCAGTATTTT
TRBV5-1	TRBJ2-5	NA	CASSLAGGFGFTSKETQYF	TGCGCCAGCAGCTTGGCCGGAGGTTTCGGGTTTACTAGCAAAGAGACCCAGTACTTC
TRBV28	TRBJ1-5	NA	CASRPDSYQPQHF	TGTGCCAGCAGGCCCGACAGTTATCAGCCCCAGCATTTT
TRBV19	TRBJ2-7	TRBD2	CASSVSGRAYEQYF	TGTGCCAGTAGTGTCAGCGGGAGGGCCTACGAGCAGTACTTC
TRBV5-1	TRBJ1-1	NA	CASSQSGFMNTEAFF	TGCGCCAGCAGCCAATCAGGATTTATGAACACTGAAGCTTTCTTT
TRBV28	TRBJ2-7	NA	CASKPGAAYEQYF	TGTGCCAGCAAACCAGGGGCAGCCTACGAGCAGTACTTC
TRBV2	TRBJ1-1	NA	CASSLGGGKRTEAFF	TGTGCCAGCAGTCTGGGCGGGGGGAAGAGAACTGAAGCTTTCTTT
TRBV2	TRBJ2-3	NA	CASSDGHHTDTQYF	TGTGCCAGCAGTGATGGGCACCACACAGATACGCAGTATTTT
TRBV11-2	TRBJ2-7	TRBD2	CASSLGISGMYEQYF	TGTGCCAGCAGCTTAGGAATCAGCGGGATGTACGAGCAGTACTTC
TRBV5-6	TRBJ2-5	NA	CASSFGLSQETQYF	TGTGCCAGCAGCTTTGGACTGTCCCAAGAGACCCAGTACTTC
TRBV19	TRBJ1-2	NA	CASSLPGDGYTF	TGTGCCAGTAGCCTCCCAGGGGATGGCTACACCTTC
TRBV2	TRBJ1-5	TRBD1	CASGGTGANQPQHF	TGTGCCAGCGGGGGGACAGGGGCCAATCAGCCCCAGCATTTT
TRBV27	TRBJ2-7	TRBD2	CASRGLAGGYEQYF	TGTGCCAGCAGGGGACTAGCGGGAGGGTACGAGCAGTACTTC
TRBV25-1	TRBJ2-7	TRBD1	CASSDPGQGVYEQYF	TGTGCCAGCAGCGATCCGGGACAGGGGGTCTACGAGCAGTACTTC
TRBV5-6	TRBJ1-6	TRBD1	CASSPIAGTDNSPLHF	TGTGCCAGCAGCCCAATTGCCGGGACAGATAATTCACCCCTCCACTTT